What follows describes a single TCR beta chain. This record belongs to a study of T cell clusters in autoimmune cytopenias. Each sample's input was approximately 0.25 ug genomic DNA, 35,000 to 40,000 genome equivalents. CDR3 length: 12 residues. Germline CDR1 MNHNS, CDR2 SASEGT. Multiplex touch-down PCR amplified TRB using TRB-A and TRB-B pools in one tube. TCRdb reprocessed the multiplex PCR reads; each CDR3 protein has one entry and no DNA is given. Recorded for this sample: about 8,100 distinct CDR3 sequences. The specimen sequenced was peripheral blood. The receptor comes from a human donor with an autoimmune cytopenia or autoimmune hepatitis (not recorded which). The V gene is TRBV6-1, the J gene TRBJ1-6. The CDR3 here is CASRQPNSPLHF.